The next 9 T cell receptor beta chains were all read from a single sample in a study of cytomegalovirus exposure and HLA in healthy donors. The PCR used 60 Vbeta and 13 Jbeta primers. Assay: immunoSEQ multiplex PCR; the TCRdb copy retains only in-frame clones and omits some. Among about 150,000 clones listed, around 80% were seen once. The sequenced sample was PBMCs. The receptors here all came from a male donor in good health and CMV-seropositive.

The chain joins TRBV15 to TRBJ1-3; a weak D match, TRBD1 (6 bases). This CDR3 is 20 amino acids long. CDR1 and CDR2 from the germline V gene are LNHNV and YYDKDF (reference sequence). Between the trimmed V and J ends, which lost 0 bases and 5 bases, there was a span of 26 bases. CDR3 loop: CATSRDHGSRDMLNRNTIYF. The CDR3 DNA is TGTGCCACCAGCAGAGATCACGGCTCCCGGGACATGCTCAATAGAAACACCATATATTTT.

The chain links TRBV18 to TRBJ2-1, with a weak D call TRBD2 (6 bases). The CDR3 runs to 15 residues. Trimming shortened V by 3 bases and J by 7 bases, and 16 bases separated the two germline ends. In germline, CDR1 is KGHSH, CDR2 LQKENI. CDR3 amino acids: CASSPTGGYGNEQFF. The CDR3 DNA reads as TGTGCCAGCTCACCGACCGGGGGTTATGGAAATGAGCAGTTCTTC.

The chain combines TRBV7-6 with TRBJ2-5; D is unresolved. Germline V lookup: CDR1 SGHVS, CDR2 FNYEAQ. The CDR3 length is 13 residues. The V end was cut by 3 bases, the J end by 4 bases, with 9 bases between. DNA of the CDR3: TGTGCCAGCAGCTTGATAGTGCGAGAGACCCAGTACTTC. This gives the protein CASSLIVRETQYF.

The gene calls are TRBV29-1 and TRBJ1-1, with D possibly matching TRBD1 (6 bases). Trimming stripped 4 bases from V and 7 bases from J, with 10 bases between. The CDR3 is 11 amino acids. The germline V gene has CDR1 SQVTM and CDR2 ANQGSEA. CDR3 in amino acids: CSVVGQIEAFF. In DNA form, the CDR3 reads TGCAGCGTTGTCGGACAGATTGAAGCTTTCTTT. Supplemented by reference TRBV29-1 and TRBJ1-1, the full variable domain reads SAVISQKPSRDICQRGTSLTIQCQVDSQVTMMFWYRQQPGQSLTLIATANQGSEATYESGFVIDKFPISRPNLTFSTLTVSNMSPEDSSIYLCSVVGQIEAFFGQGTRLTVV.

This chain links TRBV7-8 with TRBJ2-3; 8 nucleotides align to TRBD2. The CDR3 extends over 15 amino acids. Trimming removed 0 bases from V and 4 bases from J; junction bases left unmatched: 3. The V gene's germline CDR1 is SGHVS and CDR2 FQNEAQ. For the CDR3, the DNA is TGTGCCAGCAGCTTAGCGAGCGGGAGAGCAGATACGCAGTATTTT. Amino acids: CASSLASGRADTQYF.

This clone was picked up a small number of times. This rearrangement joins TRBV7-6 to TRBJ1-5; 7 positions agree with TRBD1. J lost 6 bases, V lost 1 base, and 3 bases had no gene match. This CDR3 spans 14 amino acids. Germline V gives CDR1 SGHVS, CDR2 FNYEAQ. The CDR3 DNA is TGTGCCAGCAGCTTAGGGGACAGAACTCAGCCCCAGCATTTT. Its translation: CASSLGDRTQPQHF.

DNA for the CDR3: TGCGCCAGCAGCCAAGATCAAGGTAGCGGGAGTTACGAGCAGTACTTC. Translating gives CASSQDQGSGSYEQYF. The genes are TRBV4-3 and TRBJ2-7; 9 bases fit TRBD2. J gave up 4 bases and V 0 bases, and 7 bases lay outside the gene matches. Germline V gene sequence: CDR1 LGHNA, CDR2 YSLEER. The CDR3 has 16 residues.

In the case of this clone: Other DNA sequences within the sample encode an identical CDR3. The chain is built from TRBV7-2 and TRBJ2-5, with D possibly TRBD2 on 6 matching bases. Trimming cost V 5 bases and J 3 bases, with 13 bases left between them. CDR1 is SGHTA and CDR2 is FQGNSA in the germline V gene. This CDR3 is 14 amino acids long. The CDR3 sequence is CASSNTGEKETQYF. The CDR3 coding sequence is TGTGCCAGCAGCAACACGGGAGAAAAAGAGACCCAGTACTTC.

The J gene is TRBJ2-7, the V gene TRBV6-4; weak D call: TRBD1 (6 bases). This CDR3 region has 15 residues. V lost 6 bases to trimming and J lost 2 bases, with 17 bases between them. The germline CDR1 and CDR2 sequences are MRHNA and SNTAGT. CDR3 in DNA: TGTGCCAGCAGCCCAACAGGGCTGGGGACCTACGAGCAGTACTTC. As protein: CASSPTGLGTYEQYF.